This T cell receptor (beta chain) was sequenced in a study of tumour-infiltrating T cells in Burkitt lymphoma. Whole-study context: The Burkitt lymphoma cohort spanned all epidemiological subtypes. Overall and progression-free survival were predicted by productive clonality. Overall study findings and caveats: Public clonotypes, several, appeared across numerous Burkitt lymphoma patients.

Looked up from germline, CDR1 is SGHAT and CDR2 is FQNNGV. The CDR3 spans 15 residues. V dropped 2 bases and J dropped 6; count of bases not matched to a gene: 9. Only a few counts were recorded for this clone. Its antigen remains unidentified. Other DNA sequences in the sample encode the same CDR3. Method: immunoSEQ multiplex PCR; TCRdb's copy keeps in-frame clones and lacks some. The sample carries approximately 46,000 clones, around 29% recorded once. The clonotype comes from a human donor with Burkitt lymphoma. V usage is TRBV11-2 and J usage is TRBJ2-5; 7 bases fit TRBD1. The sequenced sample consisted of tumor tissue. CDR3: CASSLRGQGWKTQYF. CDR3 bases: TGTGCCAGCAGCTTAAGGGGGCAGGGGTGGAAGACCCAGTACTTC.